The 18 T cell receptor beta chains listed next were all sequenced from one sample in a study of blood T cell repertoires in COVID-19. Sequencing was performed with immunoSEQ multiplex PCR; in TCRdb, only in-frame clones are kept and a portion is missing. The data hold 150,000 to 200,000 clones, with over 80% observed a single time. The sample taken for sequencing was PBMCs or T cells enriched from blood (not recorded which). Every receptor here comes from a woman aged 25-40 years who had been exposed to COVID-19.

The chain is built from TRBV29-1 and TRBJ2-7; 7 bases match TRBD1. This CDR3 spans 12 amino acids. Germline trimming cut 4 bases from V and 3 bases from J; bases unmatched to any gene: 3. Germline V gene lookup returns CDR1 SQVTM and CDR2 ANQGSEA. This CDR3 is CSVAQGLYEQYF. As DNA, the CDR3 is TGCAGCGTTGCACAGGGGCTCTACGAGCAGTACTTC.

CDR3 in DNA: TGCGCCAGCAGCTCACAGGGGTCCCCAGATACGCAGTATTTT. It is translated as CASSSQGSPDTQYF. This sequence joins TRBV5-1 and TRBJ2-3; 7 bases agree with TRBD1. The CDR3 is made up of 14 amino acids. Unmatched junction bases numbered 5, after V lost 3 bases and J lost 4 bases. Looked up from germline, CDR1 is SGHRS and CDR2 is YFSETQ.

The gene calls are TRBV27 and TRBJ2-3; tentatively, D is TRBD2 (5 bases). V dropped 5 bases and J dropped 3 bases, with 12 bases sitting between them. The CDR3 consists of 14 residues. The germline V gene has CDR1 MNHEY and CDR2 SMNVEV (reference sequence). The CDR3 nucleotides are TGTGCCAGCAGTCCCGGACTCAGAACAGATACGCAGTATTTT. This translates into CASSPGLRTDTQYF.

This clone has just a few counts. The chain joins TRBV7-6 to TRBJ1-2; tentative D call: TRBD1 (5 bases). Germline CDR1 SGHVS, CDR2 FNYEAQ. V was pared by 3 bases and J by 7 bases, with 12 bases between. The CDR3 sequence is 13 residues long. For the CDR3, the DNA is TGTGCCAGCAGCTTGGAAAGGGGAGGTGGCTACACCTTC. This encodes CASSLERGGGYTF.

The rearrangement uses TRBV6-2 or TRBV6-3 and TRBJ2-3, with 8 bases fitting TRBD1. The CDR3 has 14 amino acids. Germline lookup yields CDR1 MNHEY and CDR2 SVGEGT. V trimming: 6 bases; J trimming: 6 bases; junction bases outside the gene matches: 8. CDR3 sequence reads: CASSPGQAYDTQYF. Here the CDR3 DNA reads TGTGCCAGCAGCCCGGGACAGGCATACGATACGCAGTATTTT.

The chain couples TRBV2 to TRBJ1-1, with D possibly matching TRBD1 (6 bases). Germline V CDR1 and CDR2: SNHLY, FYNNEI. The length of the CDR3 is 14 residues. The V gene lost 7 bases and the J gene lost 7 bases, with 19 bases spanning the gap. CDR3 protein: CASIGAGEPHEAFF. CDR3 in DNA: TGTGCCAGCATAGGGGCAGGGGAGCCTCATGAAGCTTTCTTT.

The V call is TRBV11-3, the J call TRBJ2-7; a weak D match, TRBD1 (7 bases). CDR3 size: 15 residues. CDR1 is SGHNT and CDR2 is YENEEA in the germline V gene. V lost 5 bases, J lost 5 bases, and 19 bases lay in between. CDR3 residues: CASSPEQGGEHEQYF. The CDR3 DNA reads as TGTGCCAGCAGCCCGGAGCAGGGGGGCGAGCACGAGCAGTACTTC.

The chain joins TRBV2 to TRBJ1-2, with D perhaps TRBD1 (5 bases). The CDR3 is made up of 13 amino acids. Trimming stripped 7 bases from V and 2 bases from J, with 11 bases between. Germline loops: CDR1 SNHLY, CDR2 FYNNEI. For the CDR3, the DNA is TGTGCCAGCACCCGAGCAGGGAACTATGGCTACACCTTC. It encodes CASTRAGNYGYTF.

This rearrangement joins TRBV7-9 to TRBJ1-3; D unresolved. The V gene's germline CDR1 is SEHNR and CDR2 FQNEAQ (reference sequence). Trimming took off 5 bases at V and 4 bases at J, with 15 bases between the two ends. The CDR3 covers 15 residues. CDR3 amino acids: CASSPLGLEGNTIYF. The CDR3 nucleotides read TGTGCCAGCAGCCCTCTCGGCCTGGAGGGAAACACCATATATTTT.

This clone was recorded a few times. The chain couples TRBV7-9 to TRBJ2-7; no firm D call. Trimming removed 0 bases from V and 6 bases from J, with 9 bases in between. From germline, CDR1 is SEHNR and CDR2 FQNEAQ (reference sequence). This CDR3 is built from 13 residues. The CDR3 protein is CASSLASHVEQYF. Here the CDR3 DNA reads TGTGCCAGCAGCTTAGCTAGTCACGTCGAGCAGTACTTC.

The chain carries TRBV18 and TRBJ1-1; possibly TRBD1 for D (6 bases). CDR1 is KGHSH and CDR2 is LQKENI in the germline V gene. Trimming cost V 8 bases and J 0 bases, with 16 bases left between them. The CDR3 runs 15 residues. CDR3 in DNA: TGTGCCAGCCCGATGGCGGGGGGCTTGAACACTGAAGCTTTCTTT. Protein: CASPMAGGLNTEAFF.

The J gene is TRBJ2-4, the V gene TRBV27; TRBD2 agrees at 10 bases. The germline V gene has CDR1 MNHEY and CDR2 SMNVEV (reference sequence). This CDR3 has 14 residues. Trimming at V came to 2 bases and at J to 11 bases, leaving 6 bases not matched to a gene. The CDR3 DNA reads TGTGCCAGCAGTTTACTAGCGGGGGAACCCCTTCAGTACTTC. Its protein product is CASSLLAGEPLQYF.

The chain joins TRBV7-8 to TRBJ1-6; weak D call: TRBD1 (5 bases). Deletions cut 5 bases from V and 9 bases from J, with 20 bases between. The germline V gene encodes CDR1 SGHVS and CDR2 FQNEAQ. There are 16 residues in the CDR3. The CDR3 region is CASSRMTELFTSPLHF. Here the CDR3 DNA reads TGTGCCAGCAGCAGAATGACAGAACTCTTTACTTCACCCCTCCACTTT.

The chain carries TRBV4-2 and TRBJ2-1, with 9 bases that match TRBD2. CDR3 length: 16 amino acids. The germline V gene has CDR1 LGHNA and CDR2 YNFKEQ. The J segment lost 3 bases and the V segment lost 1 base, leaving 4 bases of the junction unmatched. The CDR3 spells CASSQVISGGYNEQFF. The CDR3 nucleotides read TGTGCCAGCAGCCAAGTTATTAGCGGGGGCTACAATGAGCAGTTCTTC.

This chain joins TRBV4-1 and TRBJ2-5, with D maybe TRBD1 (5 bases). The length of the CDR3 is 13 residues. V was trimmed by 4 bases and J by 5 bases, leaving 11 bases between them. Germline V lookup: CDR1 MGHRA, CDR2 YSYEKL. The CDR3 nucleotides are TGCGCCAGCAGCCGGACAAACGGGGAGACCCAGTACTTC. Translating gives CASSRTNGETQYF.

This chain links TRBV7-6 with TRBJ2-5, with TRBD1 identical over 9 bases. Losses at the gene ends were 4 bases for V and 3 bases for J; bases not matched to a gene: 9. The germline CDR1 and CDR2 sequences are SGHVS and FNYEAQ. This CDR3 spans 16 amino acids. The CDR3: CASSSYLRTGEETQYF. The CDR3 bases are TGTGCCAGCAGCTCCTACCTAAGGACAGGGGAAGAGACCCAGTACTTC.

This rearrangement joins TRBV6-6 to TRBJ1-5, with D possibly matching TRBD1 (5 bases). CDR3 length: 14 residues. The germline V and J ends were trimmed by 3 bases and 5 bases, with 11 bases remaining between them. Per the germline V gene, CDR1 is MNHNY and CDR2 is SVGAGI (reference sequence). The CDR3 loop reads CASSYADRDQPQHF. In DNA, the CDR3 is TGTGCCAGCAGTTATGCCGACAGAGATCAGCCCCAGCATTTT.

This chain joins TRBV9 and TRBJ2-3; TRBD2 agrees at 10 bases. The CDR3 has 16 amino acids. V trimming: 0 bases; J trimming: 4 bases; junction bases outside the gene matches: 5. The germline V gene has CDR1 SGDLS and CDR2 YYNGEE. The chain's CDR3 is CASSVGLAGVPDTQYF. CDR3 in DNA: TGTGCCAGCAGCGTAGGCCTAGCGGGGGTACCAGATACGCAGTATTTT.